This TCR beta chain was documented in a study of blood T cell repertoires in COVID-19 (dated by TCRdb to 2018 to 2021). For the study in its entirety: Collaborator samples came from the United States, Italy and Spain and covered acute and convalescent phases of COVID-19. Deeply sampled blood TCRbeta repertoires from subjects exposed to, actively infected with, or recovered from COVID-19 were included in the dataset. Where available, HLA class I and class II types were obtained from metadata supplied by the sample provider rather than from assay-based typing. Sample metadata almost always included a de-identified subject ID, COVID-19 status, age in years and sex. Samples came from the ongoing ImmuneRACE study (first 160 participants) plus 1,254 subjects from 6 global collaborators. The material from the prospective study consisted of cDNA or gDNA derived from T cells, B-cell-depleted T cells, or PBMCs. The repertoires were released in a freely available public database meant as a resource for research on the immune response to SARS-CoV-2. Overall results and qualifications from the work: Clinical and demographic metadata were provided uncurated, with the amount varying by source and participant.

TCRbeta CDR3 regions were amplified from genomic DNA by means of the immunoSEQ Assay, a bias-controlled multiplex PCR. In the authors' own workflow: The number of nucleated cells in each sample was estimated by amplification of reference gene primers within the assay. To quantify the absolute abundance of each unique TCRbeta CDR3 rearrangement, sequence reads were collapsed and filtered. For each sample, productive Simpson clonality was calculated as the square root of Simpson's diversity index over productive rearrangements. The clones in this table, taken by TCRdb from immuneACCESS, are in-frame only. Not every clone is retained; where verified, under half of the shortfall comes from an unresolved V gene, and the cause of the rest is unknown. That table supplies the V and J calls and clone size; D and trimming were determined from the DNA. The sample profile shows about 76,000 clones; around 91% of them were found once. The ten largest clones take up about 5.8% of the sample.

Relative to germline, V is 4 bases shorter and J is 1 base shorter, with 14 bases between their ends. The CDR1 and CDR2 encoded by the germline V gene are SGHAT and FQNNGV. The CDR3, cysteine through phenylalanine, is 16 amino acids long. This entry keeps only the CDR3 DNA: 48 bases, framed from base 1. This clone came up a few times. Its antigen is not yet known. No base-level quality is on record; no much larger clone is a single base apart. The collaborating institutions used their own protocols to collect whole blood in K2EDTA tubes. For TCRbeta analysis, collaborators shipped samples as frozen whole blood, isolated PBMCs, or DNA extracted from either of those sample types.

This clonotype was obtained from a human donor in a cohort sampled during active COVID-19. The sequence is built from TRBV11-2 and TRBJ1-5; the D gene is perhaps TRBD1, on 6 matching bases. Sequenced material: peripheral blood. The DNA is as follows: TGTGCCAGCAGCTCCTTACAGGGTTCAAGCAATCAGCCCCAGCATTTT. It translates to CASSSLQGSSNQPQHF. Here the CDR3 is joined to the reference TRBV11-2 and TRBJ1-5 genes, and the full variable domain is: EAGVAQSPRYKIIEKRQSVAFWCNPISGHATLYWYQQILGQGPKLLIQFQNNGVVDDSQLPKDRFSAERLKGVDSTLKIQPAKLEDSAVYLCASSSLQGSSNQPQHFGDGTRLSIL.